This T cell receptor (beta chain) was identified during a study of T-cell memory formation after mild COVID-19. One entry per CDR3 protein, called by TCRdb with MiXCR from the 5' RACE reads. The repertoire consists of some 130,000 distinct CDR3 sequences, with about 15% occurring once and the leading ten covering approximately 14%. Deletions cut 5 bases from V and 6 bases from J, with 10 bases between. The CDR3 loop spans 12 amino acids. Germline V gene data show CDR1 as SEHNR and CDR2 as FQNEAQ (reference sequence). The TCR was taken from an adult woman who had mild COVID-19 (a few samples of this study predate the infection). Cell type and time point are not known. Sequencing used PBMCs or a T cell subset sorted from them (not recorded which). The rearrangement joins TRBV7-9 to TRBJ1-1; a possible D gene is TRBD1 (5 bases). The CDR3 sequence: CASSRGSAEAFF. CDR3 nucleotides: TGTGCCAGCAGCAGGGGTTCCGCTGAAGCTTTCTTT. Full variable domain (outside the CDR3, taken from reference TRBV7-9 and TRBJ1-1): DTGVSQNPRHKITKRGQNVTFRCDPISEHNRLYWYRQTLGQGPEFLTYFQNEAQLEKSRLLSDRFSAERPKGSFSTLEIQRTEQGDSAMYLCASSRGSAEAFFGQGTRLTVV.